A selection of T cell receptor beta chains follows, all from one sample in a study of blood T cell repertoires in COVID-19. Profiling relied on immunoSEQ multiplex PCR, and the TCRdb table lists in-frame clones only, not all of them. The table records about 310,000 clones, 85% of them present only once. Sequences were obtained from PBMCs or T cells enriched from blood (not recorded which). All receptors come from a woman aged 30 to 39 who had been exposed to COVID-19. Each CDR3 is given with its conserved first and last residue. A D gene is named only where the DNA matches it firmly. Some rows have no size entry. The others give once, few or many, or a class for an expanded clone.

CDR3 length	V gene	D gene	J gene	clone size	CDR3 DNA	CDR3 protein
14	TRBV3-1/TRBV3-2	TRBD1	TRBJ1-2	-	TGTGCCAGCAGCCTCGGGACAGGGGCTGATGACTACACCTTC	CASSLGTGADDYTF
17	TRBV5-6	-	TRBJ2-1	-	TGTGCCAGCAGCGGCGGGACTCCTGAAGGATCCTACAATGAGCAGTTCTTC	CASSGGTPEGSYNEQFF
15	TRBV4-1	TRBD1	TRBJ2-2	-	TGCGCCAGCAGCCGGGACAGGGGGCCCACCGGGGAGCTGTTTTTT	CASSRDRGPTGELFF
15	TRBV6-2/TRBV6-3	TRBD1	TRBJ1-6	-	TGTGCCAGCAGTGTCGGGACAGCGACCAATTCACCCCTCCACTTT	CASSVGTATNSPLHF
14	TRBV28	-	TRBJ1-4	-	TGTGCCAGCAGTTTCGGCGCGGGGCGCGAAAAACTGTTTTTT	CASSFGAGREKLFF
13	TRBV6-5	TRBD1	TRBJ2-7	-	TGTGCCGCCGGACAGGGCCTCTCCTACGAGCAGTACTTC	CAAGQGLSYEQYF
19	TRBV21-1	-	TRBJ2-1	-	TGTGCCAGCAGCAGTTCCGGGACTAGCGGCATCCTCTCCTACAATGAGCAGTTCTTC	CASSSSGTSGILSYNEQFF
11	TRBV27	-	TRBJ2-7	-	TGTGCCAGCAGTAGCAACTACGAGCAGTACTTC	CASSSNYEQYF
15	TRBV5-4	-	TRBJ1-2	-	TGTGCCAGCAGCTTGGTTGATAGGGGGGGGTATGGCTACACCTTC	CASSLVDRGGYGYTF
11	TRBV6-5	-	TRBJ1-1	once	TGTGCCAGCAGTCTAGACACTGAAGCTTTCTTT	CASSLDTEAFF
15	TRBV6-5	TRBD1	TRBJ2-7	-	TGTGCCAGCAGTCTTTCCGGGACAGGCTCCTACGAGCAGTACTTC	CASSLSGTGSYEQYF
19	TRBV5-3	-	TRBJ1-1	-	TGTGCCAGAAGCCCAAGAAACCTCAGGGAATCTCCGGTGAACACTGAAGCTTTCTTT	CARSPRNLRESPVNTEAFF
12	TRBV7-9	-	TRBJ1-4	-	TGTGCCATCTCAGACCAGGGGGAAAAACTGTTTTTT	CAISDQGEKLFF
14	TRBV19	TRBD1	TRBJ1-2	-	TGTGCCAGTAGTATCGGGACAGGGGGCTATGGCTACACCTTC	CASSIGTGGYGYTF
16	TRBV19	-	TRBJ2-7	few	TGTGCCAGTAGTGCGCGTCTAGCCGGGAGTCTCTACGAGCAGTACTTC	CASSARLAGSLYEQYF
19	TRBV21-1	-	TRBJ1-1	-	TGTGCCAGCAGCGAATCCCGGGACAGGGGACACCCCATGAACACTGAAGCTTTCTTT	CASSESRDRGHPMNTEAFF
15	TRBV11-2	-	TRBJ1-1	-	TGTGCCAGCAGCTTAACATTACAGGGGAACACTGAAGCTTTCTTT	CASSLTLQGNTEAFF
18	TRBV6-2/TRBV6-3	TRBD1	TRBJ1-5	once	TGTGCCAGCAGCTCCCGGGACAGGGCCCTGGATAGCAATCAGCCCCAGCATTTT	CASSSRDRALDSNQPQHF
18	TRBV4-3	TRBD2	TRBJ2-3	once	TGCGCCAGCAGCCTCAGACTAGCGGGGGGTCCTTCCACAGATACGCAGTATTTT	CASSLRLAGGPSTDTQYF
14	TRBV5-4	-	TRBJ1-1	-	TGTGCCAGCAGCTTCGGGGGATACGACACTGAAGCTTTCTTT	CASSFGGYDTEAFF